This entry describes one T cell receptor beta chain. No antigen is known for it. This record comes from a study of cytomegalovirus exposure and HLA in healthy donors. General study results and limits: Later examination showed HLA-associated TCR beta chains had greater clonal expansion than equally common others. The study put 150 to 200 TCR beta chains on its list as cytomegalovirus-associated. Most TCR sequences proved rare, with some public TCRs found in many donors.

The PCR made use of 60 Vbeta and 13 Jbeta primers. The assay was immunoSEQ multiplex PCR, and TCRdb's table has in-frame clones only and misses some. The table has about 190,000 clones, 81% seen once; the top ten hold 3% to 4%. Germline assignment: CDR1 WSHSY and CDR2 SAAADI. CDR3 length: 14 amino acids. The V and J ends lost 4 bases and 0 bases respectively, with 7 bases between them. Sequenced input: PBMCs. The sequence was obtained from a man in his fifties or sixties in good health and CMV-seronegative. The chain uses TRBV10-2 and TRBJ1-5, with D hard to call. CDR3 loop: CASSAEHSNQPQHF. The DNA for the CDR3 is TGCGCCAGCAGTGCCGAACATAGCAATCAGCCCCAGCATTTT.